These 11 T cell receptor beta chains originate from one sample sequenced in a study of cytomegalovirus exposure and HLA in healthy donors. In the PCR, 60 Vbeta and 13 Jbeta primers were used. The method was immunoSEQ multiplex PCR; TCRdb's version includes in-frame clones alone and lacks a portion of them. The table lists about 200,000 clones, more than 75% of them singletons, with around 0.38% in the top ten. The sequenced sample was PBMCs. The source of these receptors is a male donor in good health and CMV-seropositive.

The genes are TRBV6-4 and TRBJ1-2; maybe TRBD1 (6 bases). Germline CDR1 MRHNA, CDR2 SNTAGT. V lost 0 bases and J 8 bases, leaving 13 bases between the germline ends. There are 14 residues in the CDR3. The CDR3 DNA follows: TGTGCCAGCAGTGACTCGTCCACACAGGGAGGCTACACCTTC. Its translation is CASSDSSTQGGYTF.

The V and J genes are TRBV4-2 and TRBJ2-4; D is perhaps TRBD1 (5 bases). Germline lookup yields CDR1 LGHNA and CDR2 YNFKEQ. Trimming pared 3 bases from V and 2 bases from J, leaving 14 bases between. This CDR3 has 16 residues. CDR3 in amino acids: CASSQEFAGTKNIQYF. The CDR3 DNA reads as TGTGCCAGCAGCCAGGAATTCGCAGGGACCAAAAACATTCAGTACTTC.

V is TRBV27 and J is TRBJ1-1, with 8 bases that match TRBD1. The germline V gene has CDR1 MNHEY and CDR2 SMNVEV (reference sequence). Trimming cost V 3 bases and J 0 bases; bases outside gene matches: 18. The CDR3 covers 20 residues. This chain's CDR3 is CASSLGLFGTGGSVNTEAFF. In DNA, the CDR3 is TGTGCCAGCAGTTTGGGCCTTTTCGGGACAGGAGGATCTGTGAACACTGAAGCTTTCTTT.

The chain couples TRBV6-6 to TRBJ1-1; a weak D match, TRBD1 (6 bases). This CDR3 is built from 14 residues. Germline CDR1 MNHNY, CDR2 SVGAGI (reference sequence). Trimming pared 6 bases from V and 3 bases from J, leaving 14 bases between. The CDR3 spells CASRKNRDDTEAFF. CDR3 sequence (DNA): TGTGCCAGCAGAAAAAACAGGGATGACACTGAAGCTTTCTTT.

This clone occurred once. The V call is TRBV27, the J call TRBJ2-6; TRBD1 agrees at 7 bases. Germline lookup yields CDR1 MNHEY and CDR2 SMNVEV (reference sequence). CDR3 length: 19 residues. V trimming: 5 bases; J trimming: 2 bases; junction bases outside the gene matches: 15. CDR3 amino acids: CASSPSGTARLAGANVLTF. The CDR3 DNA follows: TGTGCCAGCAGTCCCTCCGGGACAGCCCGGCTCGCTGGGGCCAACGTCCTGACTTTC.

The chain is built from TRBV6-6 and TRBJ2-7; 9 positions match TRBD1. CDR1 is MNHNY and CDR2 is SVGAGI in the germline V gene (reference sequence). V was pared by 5 bases and J by 7 bases, with 12 bases of the junction left unmatched. This CDR3 spans 15 amino acids. The CDR3 loop reads CASSTPGTGMGEQYF. CDR3 DNA: TGTGCCAGCAGTACCCCCGGGACAGGGATGGGGGAGCAGTACTTC.

The rearrangement links TRBV7-8 to TRBJ1-5; 7 nucleotides agree with TRBD1. There are 14 residues in the CDR3. The V and J ends lost 4 bases and 3 bases, in that order; junction bases with no gene match: 3. Germline CDR1 reads SGHVS; CDR2 reads FQNEAQ. The CDR3 DNA reads TGTGCCAGCAGCTCGGGACAGATCAATCAGCCCCAGCATTTT. Its protein product is CASSSGQINQPQHF.

The V gene is TRBV19, the J gene TRBJ1-1; 8 positions agree with TRBD1. J was trimmed by 10 bases and V by 5 bases; bases with no gene match: 6. The CDR3 has 12 amino acids. Per germline, CDR1 LNHDA and CDR2 SQIVND (reference sequence). The CDR3 loop reads CASSRKQGGAFF. The CDR3 region has the DNA TGTGCCAGTAGTCGAAAACAGGGGGGAGCTTTCTTT.

With regard to this clone: Germline is not matched at one junction end, which may reflect a read error. The gene calls are TRBV7-9 and TRBJ1-4; no reliable D call. Germline CDR1 reads SEHNR; CDR2 reads FQNEAQ (reference sequence). This CDR3 comprises 15 residues. The DNA for the CDR3 is TGTTCCAGCAGCTTTTTTCTCGAGAGTCGGGAAAAACTGTTTTTT. Residues: CSSSFFLESREKLFF.

Here the CDR3 reads CASSLSSGGADYGYTF. The CDR3 bases are TGTGCCAGCAGTTTATCCTCAGGGGGCGCCGACTATGGCTACACCTTC. The chain joins TRBV27 to TRBJ1-2; the match to TRBD1 covers 8 bases. Germline V gene data show CDR1 as MNHEY and CDR2 as SMNVEV (reference sequence). CDR3 length: 16 residues. Germline trimming cut 0 bases from V and 3 bases from J; bases unmatched to any gene: 6.

The chain joins TRBV18 to TRBJ1-1; no clear D gene. Trimming stripped 0 bases from V and 1 base from J, with 9 bases between. The CDR3 sequence is 15 residues long. Per germline, CDR1 KGHSH and CDR2 LQKENI. The DNA for the CDR3 is TGTGCCAGCTCACCACCCCTGACAACGAACACTGAAGCTTTCTTT. It is translated as CASSPPLTTNTEAFF.